This TCR beta chain was recorded in a study of T cell responses to AZD1222 COVID-19 vaccine. Study observations and caveats: After the peak T cell response, and only then, were repertoires sampled. Donor demographics were predominantly white British with a female majority; clonal diversity may be underestimated. It was only a handful of AZD1222 recipients who were seropositive at baseline.

Second doses at about 4 or about 12 weeks were pooled. Comments on this clone: What it binds is unknown.

TCRdb's copy holds only in-frame clones and misses some; the assay was immunoSEQ multiplex PCR. Of some 79,000 clones listed, approximately 83% are singletons. The length of the CDR3 is 11 residues. Germline CDR1 and CDR2: WSHSY and SAAADI. V was clipped by 6 bases and J by 6 bases, with 7 bases between them. V and J are TRBV10-2 and TRBJ2-3; D possibly corresponds to TRBD2 (5 bases). The sample consisted of peripheral blood, taken 28 days after the second AZD1222 dose. The receptor's source is an adult who received the AZD1222 COVID-19 vaccine. This CDR3 is CASSSSDTQYF. The CDR3 DNA follows: TGCGCCAGCAGCTCTAGCGATACGCAGTATTTT.